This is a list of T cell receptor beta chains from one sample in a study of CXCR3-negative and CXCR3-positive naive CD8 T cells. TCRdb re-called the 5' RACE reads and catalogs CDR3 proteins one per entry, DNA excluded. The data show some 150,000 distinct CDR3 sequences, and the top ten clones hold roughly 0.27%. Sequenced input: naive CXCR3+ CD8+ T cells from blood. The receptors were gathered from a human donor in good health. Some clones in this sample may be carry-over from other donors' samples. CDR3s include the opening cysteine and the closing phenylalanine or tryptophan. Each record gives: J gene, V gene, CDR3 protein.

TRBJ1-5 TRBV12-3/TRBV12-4 CASSLAAHQPQHF
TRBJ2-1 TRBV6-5 CASSFTPSGGLNDNEQFF
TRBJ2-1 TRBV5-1 CASSAPGLAGRVPYNEQFF
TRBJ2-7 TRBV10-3 CAISPPGTYEQYF
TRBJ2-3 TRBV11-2 CASSLELTDTQYF
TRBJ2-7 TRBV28 CASSLRDYTKGSPYEQYF
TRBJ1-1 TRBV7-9 CASTSLAGVAFF
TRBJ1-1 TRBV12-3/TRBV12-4 CASSARQNTEAFF
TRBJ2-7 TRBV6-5 CASSSLTESYEQYF
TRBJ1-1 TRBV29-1 CSTGGRDLLEAFF
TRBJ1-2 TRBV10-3 CAISESDRGGYTF
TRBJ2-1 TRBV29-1 CSHRDSYNEQFF
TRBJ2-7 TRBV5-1 CASSLSQSGTGGYEQYF
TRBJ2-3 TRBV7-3 CASSPGGADTQYF
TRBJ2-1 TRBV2 CASSSTDSGSEQFF
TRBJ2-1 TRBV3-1 CASSPSGSYINEQFF
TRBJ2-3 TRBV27 CASGDTYSSTDTQYF
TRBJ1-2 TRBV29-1 CSVEDPQRDGYTF
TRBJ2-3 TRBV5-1 CASSFGQGRGDTQYF
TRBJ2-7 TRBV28 CASSSDRGPYEQYF
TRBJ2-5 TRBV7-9 CASSFVGGQETQYF
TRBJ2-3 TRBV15 CATSRLRVPTDTQYF
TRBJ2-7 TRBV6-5 CASSTSGYYEQYF
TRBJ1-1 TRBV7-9 CASSLAGLPDIAEAFF
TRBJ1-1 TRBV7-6 CASSPELGQNTEAFF
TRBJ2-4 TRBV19 CASSPDRFIGIQYF
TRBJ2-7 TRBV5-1 CASSPWGGGYEQYF
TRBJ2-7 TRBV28 CASSFQLGGNEQYF
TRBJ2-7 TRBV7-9 CASSFGQGEQYF
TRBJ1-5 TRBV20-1 CSAGARGHQPQHF
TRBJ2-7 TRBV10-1 CATIREIELDRYF
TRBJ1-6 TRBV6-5 CASSQQGNSPLHF
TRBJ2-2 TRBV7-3 CASSSDTLTSGELFF
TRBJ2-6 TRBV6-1 CASSELAGSGANVLTF
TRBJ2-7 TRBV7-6 CASSWGQGYNEQYF
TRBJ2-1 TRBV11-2 CASSLVGLAGYEQFF
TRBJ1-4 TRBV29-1 CSATGFDEKLFF
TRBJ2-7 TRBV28 CASSSTPVFGASYEQYF
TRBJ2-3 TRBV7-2 CASSPKREERGLTTDTQYF
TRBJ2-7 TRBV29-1 CSVELDTTYEQYF
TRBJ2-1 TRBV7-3 CASSQTGGHSYNEQFF
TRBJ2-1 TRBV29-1 CSARVGRGYEQFF
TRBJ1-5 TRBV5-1 CASSPFPDRLNQPQHF
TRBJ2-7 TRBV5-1 CASSFGDRDNEQYF
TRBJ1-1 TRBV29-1 CSVESAGRGNTEAFF
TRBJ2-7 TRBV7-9 CASSLAPSSREQYF
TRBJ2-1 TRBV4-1 CASSQHQTYNEQFF
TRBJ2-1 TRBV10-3 CAISETLAGGEYNEQFF
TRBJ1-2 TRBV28 CASSSEPGQGVYGYTF
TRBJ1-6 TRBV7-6 CASSSPSDSSYNSPLHF
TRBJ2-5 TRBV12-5 CASVHSLGETQYF
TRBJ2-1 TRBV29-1 CSVPRGSNEQFF
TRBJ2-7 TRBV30 CAWETASAVYEQYF
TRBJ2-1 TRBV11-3 CASSFRTDAYNEQFF
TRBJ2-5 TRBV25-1 CASSESGETQYF
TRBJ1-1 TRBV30 CAWSGRGTEAFF
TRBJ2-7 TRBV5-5 CASSLTVTYEQYF
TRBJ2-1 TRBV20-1 CSARGRVAYNEQFF
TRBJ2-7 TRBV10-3 CAISEFRDSAYEQYF